A single sample is the source of the 25 T cell receptor beta chains below, sequenced in a study of blood T cell repertoires in COVID-19. Sequenced by immunoSEQ multiplex PCR; TCRdb stores in-frame clones only, minus some. The sample holds tens of thousands of clones, roughly 86% seen once. Sequencing was done on a sample of peripheral blood. The receptor source for this set is a man in his sixties with active or convalescent COVID-19.

This clone has just one count. The genes are TRBV2 and TRBJ2-1; the match to TRBD2 covers 11 bases. The V segment lost 7 bases and the J segment 4 bases; nucleotides outside the gene matches: 6. Per the germline V gene, CDR1 is SNHLY and CDR2 is FYNNEI. CDR3 size: 15 residues. DNA of the CDR3: TGTGCCAGCAACCGCGGGACTAGCGGATACAATGAGCAGTTCTTC. Protein: CASNRGTSGYNEQFF.

The V gene is TRBV5-1, the J gene TRBJ2-5; 8 positions agree with TRBD1. Trimming at V came to 4 bases and at J to 4 bases, leaving 9 bases not matched to a gene. Per the germline V gene, CDR1 is SGHRS and CDR2 is YFSETQ. CDR3 size: 15 residues. The CDR3 region is CASSQGQGPRETQYF. CDR3 DNA sequence: TGCGCCAGCAGCCAAGGACAGGGCCCGAGAGAGACCCAGTACTTC.

J is TRBJ2-2 and V is TRBV4-3; 8 nucleotides agree with TRBD1. There are 15 residues in the CDR3. Germline CDR1 and CDR2: LGHNA and YSLEER. V was clipped by 4 bases and J by 7 bases; unmatched bases: 8. The CDR3 is CASSRRQGFGGELFF. As DNA, the CDR3 is TGCGCCAGCAGCCGAAGACAGGGGTTTGGCGGGGAGCTGTTTTTT.

The chain joins TRBV30 to TRBJ1-1, with D maybe TRBD1 (5 bases). Looked up from germline, CDR1 is GTSNPN and CDR2 is SVGIG (reference sequence). With 3 bases removed from V and 8 bases from J, the gap between germline ends came to 10 bases. This CDR3 has 11 amino acids. The CDR3, as DNA: TGTGCCTGGAGCGGGACTGTCGAAGCTTTCTTT. This encodes CAWSGTVEAFF.

The chain employs TRBV6-1 and TRBJ2-5; TRBD2 matches at 12 bases. CDR1 is MNHNS and CDR2 is SASEGT in the germline V gene. J lost 5 bases, V lost 3 bases, and 7 bases had no gene match. This CDR3 spans 16 amino acids. The CDR3 sequence is CASSEGLAGTQETQYF. The CDR3 DNA sequence: TGTGCCAGCAGTGAGGGACTAGCGGGCACTCAGGAGACCCAGTACTTC.

The J gene is TRBJ2-6, the V gene TRBV4-1; possible D gene TRBD1, 5 bases. The ends were cut back, 3 bases at V and 0 bases at J, with 12 bases in the middle. This CDR3 is 17 amino acids long. The germline gives CDR1 MGHRA, CDR2 YSYEKL. The CDR3 spells CASSQGMTASGANVLTF. CDR3 nucleotide sequence: TGCGCCAGCAGCCAGGGAATGACAGCCTCTGGGGCCAACGTCCTGACTTTC.

The chain recombines TRBV3-1 (or the pseudogene TRBV3-2) with TRBJ2-5; 8 nucleotides line up with TRBD1. V shed 4 bases, J shed 7 bases, and the junction held 11 bases outside the gene matches. The length of the CDR3 is 15 residues. Germline assignment: CDR1 LGHDT and CDR2 YNNKEL (reference sequence). CDR3 coding DNA: TGTGCCAGCAGCCCCGGCGGACAGGGTTATGGGACCCAGTACTTC. Encoded protein: CASSPGGQGYGTQYF.

The rearrangement joins TRBV19 to TRBJ1-1; D is unresolved. Trimming took 5 bases from V and 1 from J, leaving 14 bases between them. The CDR3 is 15 amino acids. CDR1 is LNHDA, CDR2 SQIVND, per germline (reference sequence). The CDR3 DNA is TGTGCCAGTAGTCCACCGTCGGGGTGGAACACTGAAGCTTTCTTT. It encodes CASSPPSGWNTEAFF.

The chain's CDR3 is CASSPQENTEAFF. CDR3 DNA sequence: TGTGCCAGCAGCCCGCAGGAGAACACTGAAGCTTTCTTT. V is TRBV7-3 and J is TRBJ1-1; D is unresolved. The CDR3 sequence is 13 residues long. Trimming removed 5 bases at V and 1 base at J, with 8 bases between. Germline-derived CDR1 and CDR2 are SGHTA and FQGTGA.

This chain connects TRBV10-3 to TRBJ1-2, with D perhaps matching TRBD1 (6 bases). Germline values: CDR1 ENHRY, CDR2 SYGVKD. The germline V and J ends were trimmed by 2 bases and 3 bases, with 10 bases remaining between them. The CDR3 is 14 amino acids. CDR3 residues: CAISEIAGDYGYTF. CDR3 sequence (DNA): TGTGCCATCAGTGAGATCGCAGGGGACTATGGCTACACCTTC.

This chain joins TRBV5-1 and TRBJ1-2; 10 bases match TRBD1. This CDR3 comprises 15 residues. Germline V gene sequence: CDR1 SGHRS, CDR2 YFSETQ. J was trimmed by 2 bases and V by 4 bases; bases with no gene match: 5. Here the CDR3 DNA reads TGCGCCAGCAGCGCCGGACAGGGGGGAAACTATGGCTACACCTTC. This translates into CASSAGQGGNYGYTF.

This chain joins TRBV4-2 and TRBJ2-7; D perhaps matches TRBD1 (5 bases). V shed 1 base and J shed 7 bases, with 8 bases lying between them. The CDR3 is 12 amino acids. Germline assignment: CDR1 LGHNA and CDR2 YNFKEQ. The CDR3 nucleotides read TGTGCCAGCAGCCAAGCAGGGATTGAGCAGTACTTC. Its protein is CASSQAGIEQYF.

The CDR3 bases are TGTGCCAGCAGCTTACAAACAGGGGGTGGGATTTCACCCCTCCACTTT. Protein product: CASSLQTGGGISPLHF. The rearrangement joins TRBV7-8 to TRBJ1-6, with 8 bases that match TRBD1. This CDR3 has 16 residues. The V segment lost 2 bases and the J segment 9 bases; nucleotides outside the gene matches: 9. The germline V gene has CDR1 SGHVS and CDR2 FQNEAQ.

V gene TRBV6-2 or TRBV6-3 combines with J gene TRBJ2-7; possibly TRBD2 for D (6 bases). The length of the CDR3 is 20 residues. Germline V CDR1 and CDR2: MNHEY, SVGEGT. V was cut by 2 bases and J by 3 bases, with 29 bases left in between. The CDR3 sequence is CASSYPRGLRDSSAGYEQYF. The CDR3 region has the DNA TGTGCCAGCAGTTACCCTCGAGGTCTCCGGGACTCCTCTGCAGGCTACGAGCAGTACTTC.

The DNA for the CDR3 is TGTGCCATCAGTGAGTCTGAACAGGACACAGATACGCAGTATTTT. This encodes CAISESEQDTDTQYF. The chain is built from TRBV10-3 and TRBJ2-3; tentative D call: TRBD1 (5 bases). The length of the CDR3 is 15 residues. The germline V gene encodes CDR1 ENHRY and CDR2 SYGVKD. Trimming pared 0 bases from V and 2 bases from J, leaving 9 bases between.

The CDR3 here is CSVVRTSGGAGYNEQFF. The CDR3 region has the DNA TGCAGCGTAGTTCGGACTAGCGGGGGGGCCGGCTACAATGAGCAGTTCTTC. The rearrangement links TRBV29-1 to TRBJ2-1, with TRBD2 identical over 15 bases. V was clipped by 6 bases and J by 3 bases; unmatched bases: 9. CDR3 length: 17 residues. Germline values: CDR1 SQVTM, CDR2 ANQGSEA.

The chain carries TRBV5-3 and TRBJ2-2; a weak D match, TRBD2 (6 bases). TRBV5-3 is recorded as an ORF, its role being uncertain. Trimming pared 2 bases from V and 5 bases from J, leaving 19 bases between. The CDR3 loop spans 17 amino acids. This CDR3 is CARSFPHNGGGTGELFF. CDR3 bases: TGTGCCAGAAGCTTCCCTCATAACGGGGGTGGGACCGGGGAGCTGTTTTTT.

V usage is TRBV7-3 and J usage is TRBJ2-2; D is perhaps TRBD2 (7 bases). Trimming took 3 bases from V and 7 from J, leaving 12 bases between them. This CDR3 has 14 residues. Per germline, CDR1 SGHTA and CDR2 FQGTGA. The chain's CDR3 is CASSLAGASGELFF. The CDR3 bases are TGTGCCAGCAGCTTGGCGGGGGCCAGCGGGGAGCTGTTTTTT. Drawing the rest from reference TRBV7-3 and TRBJ2-2, the complete variable domain is GAGVSQTPSNKVTEKGKYVELRCDPISGHTALYWYRQSLGQGPEFLIYFQGTGAADDSGLPNDRFFAVRPEGSVSTLKIQRTERGDSAVYLCASSLAGASGELFFGEGSRLTVL.

The rearrangement links TRBV9 to TRBJ1-1; D remains ambiguous. Trimming stripped 1 base from V and 0 bases from J, with 4 bases between. Looked up from germline, CDR1 is SGDLS and CDR2 is YYNGEE. CDR3 length: 13 residues. This CDR3 is CASSVTVNTEAFF. The DNA of the CDR3 is TGTGCCAGCAGCGTAACGGTGAACACTGAAGCTTTCTTT.

This chain uses TRBV4-2 with TRBJ1-2; TRBD1 might be the D (5 bases). The CDR3 contains 14 residues. Per the germline V gene, CDR1 is LGHNA and CDR2 is YNFKEQ. Trimming shortened V by 7 bases and J by 8 bases, and 20 bases separated the two germline ends. The CDR3 spells CASTPLVQGEGYTF. The CDR3 DNA reads TGTGCCAGCACGCCCCTCGTCCAGGGCGAAGGCTACACCTTC.

The chain couples TRBV6-5 to TRBJ1-1; no definite D call. Germline V gene data show CDR1 as MNHEY and CDR2 as SVGAGI. The CDR3 consists of 12 residues. V lost 11 bases and J 3 bases, leaving 13 bases between the germline ends. The CDR3 sequence is CAGGPVDTEAFF. CDR3 in DNA: TGTGCCGGAGGACCAGTCGACACTGAAGCTTTCTTT.

The chain uses TRBV2 and TRBJ1-5; 8 bases are a match to TRBD1. The CDR3 has 19 residues. CDR1 and CDR2 from the germline V gene are SNHLY and FYNNEI. J was trimmed by 0 bases and V by 7 bases; bases with no gene match: 17. The CDR3 here is CASTGGKTGAVLSNQPQHF. The CDR3 DNA reads TGTGCCAGCACCGGGGGGAAGACAGGGGCCGTCCTTAGCAATCAGCCCCAGCATTTT.

This clone is a singleton in its sample. This chain joins TRBV7-3 and TRBJ1-1; TRBD1 matches 7 bases. Germline V gene sequence: CDR1 SGHTA, CDR2 FQGTGA. V trimming: 2 bases; J trimming: 3 bases; junction bases outside the gene matches: 0. The CDR3 is made up of 13 amino acids. Written as DNA, the CDR3 is TGTGCCAGCAGCTTACAGGGGGACACTGAAGCTTTCTTT. Its translation is CASSLQGDTEAFF.

The V gene is TRBV7-9, the J gene TRBJ2-7, with 7 bases lining up with TRBD1. In germline, CDR1 is SEHNR, CDR2 FQNEAQ (reference sequence). The V and J ends lost 6 bases and 6 bases, in that order; junction bases with no gene match: 5. CDR3 size: 12 residues. The CDR3 DNA sequence: TGTGCCAGCAGTAGGACAGGCTTCGAGCAGTACTTC. Its protein product is CASSRTGFEQYF.

The V and J genes are TRBV2 and TRBJ2-2; TRBD2 is a possible D gene (6 bases). This CDR3 has 14 residues. The germline V gene has CDR1 SNHLY and CDR2 FYNNEI. V lost 0 bases and J lost 7, with 9 bases in between. As DNA, the CDR3 is TGTGCCAGCAGTGAAGCGCGCGGGGACGGGGAGCTGTTTTTT. As protein: CASSEARGDGELFF.